This T cell receptor (beta chain) comes out of a study of blood T cell repertoires in COVID-19. Study as a whole: PBMCs, B-cell-depleted T cells, or T cells were the source of the cDNA or gDNA that made up the material.

CDR3 size: 15 residues. Trimming left V 0 bases short and J 2 bases short, with 11 bases between. From germline, CDR1 is SGHAT and CDR2 FQNNGV. In the original workflow: For nucleated cells, counts were estimated from reference gene primer amplification. Repertoires were generated with immunoSEQ multiplex PCR, while TCRdb's copy carries only in-frame clones and drops some. That table is the source of V, J and clone size, and D and trimming were worked out from the DNA. This table has about 60,000 clones, around 79% appearing once. This clone was counted between two and nine times. This sequence originates from a human donor in a cohort sampled during active COVID-19. Sequenced input: peripheral blood. The chain is built from TRBV11-2 and TRBJ2-7; D gene uncertain. CDR3 residues: CASSLDPQDTYEQYF. The CDR3 DNA reads TGTGCCAGCAGCTTAGATCCTCAGGATACCTACGAGCAGTACTTC.